The 29 T cell receptor beta chains below were found in one sample sequenced in a study of blood T cell repertoires in COVID-19. Clones were sequenced by immunoSEQ multiplex PCR, and TCRdb holds only the in-frame ones, with some missing. The data hold under 250,000 clones, with about 80% observed a single time. Sequenced input: peripheral blood. The origin of the receptors is a woman younger than 45 who had recovered from COVID-19.

The chain has TRBV28 and TRBJ2-3, with 16 nucleotides matching TRBD2. The CDR3 is made up of 19 amino acids. With 11 bases clipped from V and 1 base from J, the junction kept 15 bases outside the gene matches. Germline CDR1 and CDR2: MDHEN and SYDVKM. The CDR3 sequence: CAAPSTGTSGGGGTDTQYF. The CDR3 region has the DNA TGTGCCGCTCCTAGTACCGGGACTAGCGGGGGGGGAGGCACAGATACGCAGTATTTT.

The rearrangement uses TRBV9 and TRBJ2-1; 8 bases match TRBD2. The junction had 2 bases not matched to a gene; V was cut back by 1 base and J by 2 bases. This CDR3 comprises 15 residues. Germline CDR1 is SGDLS and CDR2 is YYNGEE. In DNA form, the CDR3 reads TGTGCCAGCAGCGTATCAGCGGGGGCCTACAATGAGCAGTTCTTC. This encodes CASSVSAGAYNEQFF.

On this clone itself: A junction end diverges from the germline sequence, so it may reflect a read error. The chain has TRBV11-2 and TRBJ1-2, with a weak D call TRBD1 (5 bases). The germline CDR1 and CDR2 sequences are SGHAT and FQNNGV. This CDR3 contains 13 residues. This chain's CDR3 is CASGLTEFRGYTF. The CDR3 DNA is TGTGCCAGCGGCTTGACAGAGTTCCGAGGCTACACCTTC.

The gene calls are TRBV28 and TRBJ2-7; TRBD1 matches 11 bases. The CDR3 extends over 14 amino acids. V shed 6 bases and J 6 bases; nucleotides not matched to a gene: 7. From germline, CDR1 is MDHEN and CDR2 SYDVKM. In nucleotides, the CDR3 is TGTGCCAGCAGCTTTACCGGGACAGGGGGCGAGCAGTACTTC. Encoded protein: CASSFTGTGGEQYF.

This clone was counted many times. The chain combines TRBV18 with TRBJ2-1; 8 positions agree with TRBD2. CDR1 is KGHSH, CDR2 LQKENI, per germline. J was trimmed by 2 bases and V by 6 bases; bases with no gene match: 6. This CDR3 is 15 amino acids long. DNA of the CDR3: TGTGCCAGCTCCCCTTTTAGCGGGACCTACAATGAGCAGTTCTTC. This encodes CASSPFSGTYNEQFF.

V usage is TRBV27 and J usage is TRBJ2-7; 8 nucleotides agree with TRBD1. Germline lookup yields CDR1 MNHEY and CDR2 SMNVEV (reference sequence). CDR3 length equals 14 residues. Trimming at V came to 3 bases and at J to 4 bases, leaving 5 bases not matched to a gene. CDR3 residues: CASSFQRQGYEQYF. DNA of the CDR3: TGTGCCAGCAGTTTCCAACGACAGGGGTACGAGCAGTACTTC.

The V and J genes are TRBV28 and TRBJ1-1; 7 nucleotides align to TRBD1. Germline loops: CDR1 MDHEN, CDR2 SYDVKM. This CDR3 spans 11 amino acids. The V gene end was trimmed by 11 bases and the J gene end by 11 bases; junction bases not matched to a gene: 11. CDR3 sequence: CAGEKGAKAFF. In nucleotides, the CDR3 is TGTGCCGGTGAGAAGGGGGCTAAGGCTTTCTTT.

V and J are TRBV6-1 and TRBJ2-1, with 15 bases aligning to TRBD2. The germline V gene has CDR1 MNHNS and CDR2 SASEGT. J was trimmed by 2 bases and V by 4 bases; bases with no gene match: 6. The CDR3 is 18 residues long. The CDR3 sequence: CASSAGLAGGYTYNEQFF. The CDR3 DNA follows: TGTGCCAGCAGTGCCGGACTAGCGGGAGGGTACACCTACAATGAGCAGTTCTTC.

This sequence joins TRBV7-3 and TRBJ2-5; TRBD1 matches 7 bases. Germline CDR1 SGHTA, CDR2 FQGTGA. Trimming cost V 3 bases and J 3 bases; bases outside gene matches: 7. This CDR3 is 15 amino acids long. CDR3 protein: CASSLAPGTEETQYF. CDR3 bases: TGTGCCAGCAGCTTGGCCCCCGGGACAGAAGAGACCCAGTACTTC. The variable domain in full, completed from reference TRBV7-3 and TRBJ2-5, reads GAGVSQTPSNKVTEKGKYVELRCDPISGHTALYWYRQSLGQGPEFLIYFQGTGAADDSGLPNDRFFAVRPEGSVSTLKIQRTERGDSAVYLCASSLAPGTEETQYFGPGTRLLVL.

The chain combines TRBV11-2 with TRBJ2-1, with D maybe TRBD1 (5 bases). The V end lost 5 bases, the J end lost 2 bases, and 7 bases lay between the germline ends. The V gene's germline CDR1 is SGHAT and CDR2 FQNNGV. The CDR3 has 13 amino acids. CDR3 DNA: TGTGCCAGCAGCCCAGGGCCCTACAATGAGCAGTTCTTC. Protein: CASSPGPYNEQFF.

The chain joins TRBV24-1 to TRBJ1-1; 8 bases are a match to TRBD1. This CDR3 region has 14 residues. Looked up from germline, CDR1 is KGHDR and CDR2 is SFDVKD. Losses at the gene ends were 4 bases for V and 4 bases for J; bases not matched to a gene: 4. CDR3 residues: CATSETTGGTEAFF. The CDR3 DNA reads as TGTGCCACCAGTGAGACAACAGGGGGCACTGAAGCTTTCTTT.

This rearrangement joins TRBV28 to TRBJ2-7, with D tentatively TRBD1 (5 bases). There are 14 residues in the CDR3. Between the trimmed V and J ends, which lost 4 bases and 4 bases, there was a span of 14 bases. Per the germline V gene, CDR1 is MDHEN and CDR2 is SYDVKM. CDR3 amino acids: CASSSPQGGYEQYF. CDR3 bases: TGTGCCAGCAGTTCGCCCCAGGGTGGATACGAGCAGTACTTC.

The V gene is TRBV19, the J gene TRBJ2-7; 12 bases are shared with TRBD2. J was trimmed by 4 bases and V by 6 bases; bases with no gene match: 7. The CDR3 is made up of 15 amino acids. CDR1 and CDR2 from the germline V gene are LNHDA and SQIVND (reference sequence). The DNA for the CDR3 is TGTGCCAGTAGGAAGACTAGCGGGAGCGGGTACGAGCAGTACTTC. The encoded protein is CASRKTSGSGYEQYF. The full variable domain, in which reference TRBV19 and TRBJ2-7 provide the parts outside the CDR3, is DGGITQSPKYLFRKEGQNVTLSCEQNLNHDAMYWYRQDPGQGLRLIYYSQIVNDFQKGDIAEGYSVSREKKESFPLTVTSAQKNPTAFYLCASRKTSGSGYEQYFGPGTRLTVT.

CDR3 in amino acids: CATSRPRTGGSSYNEQFF. In nucleotides, the CDR3 is TGTGCCACCAGCAGGCCCAGGACAGGGGGGAGCTCCTACAATGAGCAGTTCTTC. The rearrangement uses TRBV15 and TRBJ2-1, with TRBD1 identical over 10 bases. Germline assignment: CDR1 LNHNV and CDR2 YYDKDF (reference sequence). The CDR3 length is 18 residues. V shed 3 bases and J 0 bases; nucleotides not matched to a gene: 8.

This chain links TRBV4-2 with TRBJ2-3; 10 nucleotides align to TRBD1. Germline V lookup: CDR1 LGHNA, CDR2 YNFKEQ. Trimming removed 3 bases from V and 3 bases from J; junction bases left unmatched: 6. The CDR3 contains 16 residues. CDR3: CASSQGGGQGTDTQYF. In DNA form, the CDR3 reads TGTGCCAGCAGCCAGGGGGGGGGACAGGGGACAGATACGCAGTATTTT.

The rearrangement joins TRBV24-1 to TRBJ2-5; TRBD2 matches at 10 bases. Germline V gene sequence: CDR1 KGHDR, CDR2 SFDVKD. The CDR3 consists of 18 residues. V gave up 2 bases and J gave up 0 bases; unmatched junction bases: 8. This CDR3 reads CATSDWLAGEANQETQYF. For the CDR3, the DNA is TGTGCCACCAGTGATTGGCTAGCGGGAGAGGCTAACCAAGAGACCCAGTACTTC.

This clone showed up just once. The chain uses TRBV27 and TRBJ2-1, with D perhaps TRBD2 (7 bases). The CDR3 has 13 amino acids. Germline V CDR1 and CDR2: MNHEY, SMNVEV (reference sequence). Trimming removed 2 bases from V and 9 bases from J, with 11 bases in between. The CDR3 DNA sequence: TGTGCCAGCAGTTTAAACAGGGAGGGTGAGCAGTTCTTC. Its translation is CASSLNREGEQFF.

The J gene is TRBJ2-7, the V gene TRBV6-5; TRBD2 agrees at 7 bases. V lost 4 bases, J lost 2 bases, and 5 bases stayed unmatched. The CDR3 contains 14 residues. Germline V gene lookup returns CDR1 MNHEY and CDR2 SVGAGI. The CDR3 sequence is CASSSRDYPYEQYF. The CDR3, as DNA: TGTGCCAGCAGTTCGCGGGACTACCCCTACGAGCAGTACTTC.

The V call is TRBV9, the J call TRBJ1-4; D is undetermined. V shed 0 bases and J shed 3 bases, with 3 bases lying between them. CDR3 size: 13 residues. Germline values: CDR1 SGDLS, CDR2 YYNGEE. CDR3 region: CASSVGANEKLFF. CDR3 DNA: TGTGCCAGCAGCGTAGGAGCTAATGAAAAACTGTTTTTT.

This clone was observed once. This chain links TRBV30 with TRBJ1-5, with TRBD1 identical over 12 bases. The CDR3 length is 13 residues. Per germline, CDR1 GTSNPN and CDR2 SVGIG (reference sequence). V dropped 8 bases and J dropped 8; count of bases not matched to a gene: 7. CDR3 sequence reads: CAGGTGGVEPQHF. The CDR3 coding sequence is TGTGCCGGGGGGACAGGGGGCGTGGAGCCCCAGCATTTT.

This clone was detected a few times. CDR3 in DNA: TGCGCCAGCAGCCCATACGAGGGACAGGGTCACAATGAGCAGTTCTTC. This codes for CASSPYEGQGHNEQFF. This sequence joins TRBV4-1 and TRBJ2-1; 9 bases agree with TRBD1. The CDR3 has 16 residues. V was pared by 4 bases and J by 5 bases, with 9 bases of the junction left unmatched. Germline-derived CDR1 and CDR2 are MGHRA and YSYEKL.

The table lists this clone with a count of one. The V and J genes are TRBV15 and TRBJ2-2; TRBD2 matches at 9 bases. V lost 3 bases, J lost 2 bases, and 13 bases stayed unmatched. The CDR3 runs 19 residues. CDR1 and CDR2 (germline): LNHNV, YYDKDF (reference sequence). The CDR3 DNA sequence: TGTGCCACCAGCAGCGGGAACTACCGACTAGCGGACAACACCGGGGAGCTGTTTTTT. As protein: CATSSGNYRLADNTGELFF.

This CDR3 reads CASSPAPVNTEAFF. The CDR3 nucleotides are TGTGCCAGCAGCCCCGCCCCAGTGAACACTGAAGCTTTCTTT. The chain joins TRBV7-3 to TRBJ1-1; D is unclear. The V gene lost 5 bases and the J gene lost 0 bases, with 10 bases spanning the gap. The CDR3 covers 14 residues. Germline V lookup: CDR1 SGHTA, CDR2 FQGTGA.

The chain has TRBV5-1 and TRBJ1-1, with 8 bases fitting TRBD1. The germline gives CDR1 SGHRS, CDR2 YFSETQ. This CDR3 contains 14 residues. J gave up 4 bases and V 4 bases, and 6 bases lay outside the gene matches. This CDR3 is CASSVQGVGTEAFF. The CDR3 DNA reads TGCGCCAGCAGCGTACAGGGGGTGGGCACTGAAGCTTTCTTT.

J is TRBJ1-5 and V is TRBV27, with TRBD1 identical over 12 bases. V lost 6 bases and J lost 7; bases outside the gene matches: 7. In germline, CDR1 is MNHEY, CDR2 SMNVEV (reference sequence). The CDR3 extends over 15 amino acids. CDR3 sequence reads: CASSPGQGAVQPQHF. CDR3 DNA sequence: TGTGCCAGCAGCCCGGGACAGGGGGCTGTACAGCCCCAGCATTTT.

The chain joins TRBV5-5 to TRBJ2-5, with TRBD1 identical over 7 bases. The CDR3 sequence is 14 residues long. Germline trimming cut 4 bases from V and 5 bases from J; bases unmatched to any gene: 8. The V gene's germline CDR1 is SGHKS and CDR2 YYEKEE (reference sequence). CDR3 in DNA: TGTGCCAGCAGCCAGGAGACAGGGTGGGAGACCCAGTACTTC. This gives the protein CASSQETGWETQYF.

The rearrangement links TRBV3-1 (or the pseudogene TRBV3-2) to TRBJ1-3, with 8 bases aligning to TRBD1. V trimming: 4 bases; J trimming: 1 base; junction bases outside the gene matches: 12. This CDR3 comprises 18 residues. Germline V gene lookup returns CDR1 LGHDT and CDR2 YNNKEL (reference sequence). The CDR3, as DNA: TGTGCCAGCAGCCCGACAGGGGTCTTGGCATATTCTGGAAACACCATATATTTT. Translated, it gives CASSPTGVLAYSGNTIYF.

The V call is TRBV12-5, the J call TRBJ2-5; 8 bases are a match to TRBD2. The germline gives CDR1 LGHNT, CDR2 FRNRAP. V lost 0 bases to trimming and J lost 2 bases; unmatched junction nucleotides: 14. CDR3 size: 19 residues. The CDR3 loop is CASGLVIRTVLAAQETQYF. The CDR3 DNA reads TGTGCTAGTGGTTTGGTGATACGGACAGTACTAGCGGCTCAAGAGACCCAGTACTTC.

V and J are TRBV7-9 and TRBJ2-7, with 11 bases matching TRBD2. CDR3 size: 16 residues. Trimming removed 4 bases from V and 2 bases from J; junction bases left unmatched: 7. CDR1 is SEHNR, CDR2 FQNEAQ, per germline (reference sequence). The CDR3 region is CASSSTSGSKPYEQYF. DNA of the CDR3: TGTGCCAGCAGCTCAACTAGCGGGAGTAAGCCCTACGAGCAGTACTTC.